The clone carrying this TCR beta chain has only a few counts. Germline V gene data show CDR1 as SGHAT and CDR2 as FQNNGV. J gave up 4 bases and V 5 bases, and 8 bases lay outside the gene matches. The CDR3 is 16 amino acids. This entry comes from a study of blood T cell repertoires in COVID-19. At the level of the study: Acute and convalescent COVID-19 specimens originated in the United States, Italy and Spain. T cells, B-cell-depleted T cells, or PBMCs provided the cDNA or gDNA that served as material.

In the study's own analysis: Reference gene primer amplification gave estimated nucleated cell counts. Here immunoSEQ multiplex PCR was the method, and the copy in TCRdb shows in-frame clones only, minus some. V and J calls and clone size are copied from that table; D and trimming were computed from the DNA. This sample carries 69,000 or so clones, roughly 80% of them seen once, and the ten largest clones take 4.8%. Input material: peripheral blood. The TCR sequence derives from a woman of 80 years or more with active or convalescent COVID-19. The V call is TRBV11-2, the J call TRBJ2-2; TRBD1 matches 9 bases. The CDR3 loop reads CASSTGTGRGTGELFF. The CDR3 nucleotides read TGTGCCAGCAGCACGGGGACAGGGAGAGGCACCGGGGAGCTGTTTTTT.